This TCR beta chain was obtained from a study of vaccination and CD4 T cells after COVID-19 (dated by TCRdb to 2021 to 2024). About the study as a whole: Every convalescent patient had a positive nasal swab PCR test for SARS-CoV-2, with mild disease in roughly nine patients and severe disease in one. Post-vaccine blood samples were taken a median of 72 days after the second vaccine dose, with a range of about 13 to 250 days. For stimulating the cultures, overlapping spike peptide pools were used, derived from SARS-CoV-2 as well as from the common cold coronaviruses HCoV-NL63, HCoV-OC43 and HCoV-229E. The convalescent cohort included six males and four females, with two Hispanic individuals, seven Caucasians, two Asians and one multiracial person. Participants received two doses of either the Pfizer-BioNTech BNT162b2 vaccine (n=8) or the Moderna mRNA-1273 vaccine (n=2). The spike-specific CD4+ TCR repertoire was compared before and after mRNA vaccination in over nine COVID-19 convalescent patients and a handful of infection-naive healthy vaccine recipients. Control cultures used a CEFX viral epitope pool as positive control, an HIV-1 Nef peptide pool as negative control, or no peptide. Post-COVID blood samples were collected from convalescent patients a median of approximately 100 days after diagnosis, with a range of about 30 to 170 days. The paper as a whole reports these results and caveats: The number of convalescent patients in the study was relatively small, and the study did not examine early timepoints following natural infection. The median number of SARS-CoV-2-reactive clonotypes rose from under 25 after infection to about 40 after vaccination, but the change was not significant. Among the post-vaccine SARS-CoV-2-reactive clones in convalescent patients, a median about 87% showed up only after vaccination, which suggests vaccine-specific priming. Nearly all vaccine-specific clones in convalescent patients (304 of 307) were mono-reactive for SARS-CoV-2 spike rather than cross-reactive with common cold coronaviruses.

V and J are trimmed by 5 bases and 0 bases, and the gene matches miss 14 bases of the junction. Including cysteine and phenylalanine, the CDR3 has 19 amino acids. Here the CDR3 DNA is all that survives: 57 bases in frame from base 1. Per the germline V gene (reference sequence), SEHNR is the CDR1 and FQNEAQ is the CDR2. Library creation used PCR. TCR sequencing of DNA from cultured CD4+ T cells used the Oncomine TCR Beta short-read assay at the Johns Hopkins FTIC core. The QIAamp micro DNA kit was used to extract genomic DNA from the cultured CD4+ T cells. Oncomine TCR Beta libraries from cultured CD4+ T cells were pooled using unique dual indexes and sequenced on an Illumina iSeq 100. The original pipeline was this. Non-productive sequences were removed, and CDR3s not starting with C, not ending with F or W, or shorter than 7 amino acids were discarded. The MANAFEST web application was used to identify antigen-specific clonotypes by comparing peptide-stimulated wells against reference wells and other culture wells. To be called positive, a clone needed an FDR below 0.05, an odds ratio above 5, and a productive frequency above 0.1% in at least two of three replicate wells. A clonotype was classed as cross-reactive if the clonotype showed significant expansion both in SARS-CoV-2 spike wells and in at least one common cold coronavirus spike condition. Similarity between CDR3 sequences was evaluated in R version 3.6.1 using Levenshtein distances (stringdist) and unrooted phylogenetic trees (ape). TCRdb itself trimmed the public reads at Q25 with fastp, ran MiXCR and retained productive beta chains. Merged by CDR3 protein, the rows form single entries marked with the most common genes and DNA. Clone size and V and J calls follow TCRdb, not the original study. This sample lists roughly 20,000 distinct CDR3 sequences; around two fifths were detected once. The top ten hold 2.5% to 3% of the sample.

The sample's treatment or condition label, in plain terms: roughly 10-day PBMC culture with coronavirus spike peptide pools or control peptides (ViraFEST assay). To expand antigen-specific T cells with peptide pools and then pick out the expanded clonotypes through TCR sequencing, the study relied on the ViraFEST assay. Positive SARS-CoV-2 PCR tests in the convalescent patients dated from March to December 2020, before Alpha, Beta and Delta variants emerged in the United States. Around 2 million PBMCs per well were cultured in IMDM with roughly 5% human AB serum and 9 to 10 IU/ml IL-2, plus 10 ug/ml peptide pools. On days 3 and 7, half of the culture medium was replaced with fresh IL-2-containing medium. After approximately eleven days of culture, CD4+ T cells were isolated by negative selection using the EasySep CD4+ T cell isolation kit. Ficoll-Paque Plus gradient centrifugation was used to isolate PBMCs from whole blood, and the isolated PBMCs were then either used fresh or cryopreserved at -140C. Culture conditions were generally each tested in triplicate wells.

Comment on this clonotype: The target of this receptor is not known. No base quality values were provided; no much bigger clone lies one nucleotide off.

The source is a human donor who had recovered from COVID-19. Material: CD4+ T cells from blood, cultured in vitro, obtained after SARS-CoV-2 vaccination. The rearrangement joined TRBV7-9 to TRBJ2-7; the central 12 bases match TRBD2. For the CDR3, the sequence is CASSTARLGTSGYSYEQYF. In nucleotides, the sequence is TGTGCCAGCAGCACCGCGAGGCTCGGGACTAGCGGGTACTCCTACGAGCAGTACTTC.